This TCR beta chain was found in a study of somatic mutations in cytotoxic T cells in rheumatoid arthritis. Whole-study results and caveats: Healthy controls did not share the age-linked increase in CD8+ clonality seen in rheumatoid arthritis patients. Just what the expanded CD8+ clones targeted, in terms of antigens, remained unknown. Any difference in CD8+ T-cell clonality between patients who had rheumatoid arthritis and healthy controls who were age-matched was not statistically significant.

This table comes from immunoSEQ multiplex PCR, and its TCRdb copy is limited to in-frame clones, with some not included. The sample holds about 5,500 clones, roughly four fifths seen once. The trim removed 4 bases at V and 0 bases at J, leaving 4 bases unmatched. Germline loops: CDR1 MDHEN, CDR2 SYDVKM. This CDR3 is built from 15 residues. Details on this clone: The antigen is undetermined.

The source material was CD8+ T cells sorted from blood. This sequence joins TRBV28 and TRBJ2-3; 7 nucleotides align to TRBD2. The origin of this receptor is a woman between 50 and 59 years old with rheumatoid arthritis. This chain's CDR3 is CASSSDSGSTDTQYF. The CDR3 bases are TGTGCCAGCAGTTCCGATAGCGGGAGCACAGATACGCAGTATTTT.